These T cell receptor beta chains were read from a single sample in a study of cytomegalovirus exposure and HLA in healthy donors. Repertoires were generated with immunoSEQ multiplex PCR, while TCRdb's copy carries only in-frame clones and drops some. The sample has more than 140,000 clones, about three fifths seen once. What was sequenced was PBMCs. The source of these receptors is a woman between 25 and 40 years old in good health and CMV-seropositive. Both conserved end residues are part of each CDR3. A D gene is named only where the DNA matches it firmly. Clone size appears in some rows only: once, few, many, or a class for an expanded clone.

j_call	d_call	clone_size	v_call	cdr3_aa	cdr3_nt
TRBJ1-5	.	.	TRBV5-8	CASTLNQPQHF	TGTGCCAGCACCCTAAATCAGCCCCAGCATTTT
TRBJ1-6	.	.	TRBV6-1	CASSERSEYNSPLHF	TGTGCCAGCAGTGAGCGGTCAGAGTATAATTCACCCCTCCACTTT
TRBJ2-6	.	.	TRBV28	CASSSWGVAASGANVLTF	TGTGCCAGCAGTTCCTGGGGAGTTGCGGCCTCTGGGGCCAACGTCCTGACTTTC
TRBJ1-2	TRBD1	few	TRBV6-5	CASSYHPTGEGYTF	TGTGCCAGCAGTTATCACCCCACAGGGGAAGGCTACACCTTC
TRBJ2-1	.	.	TRBV4-2	CASSQGLIGTPIYNEQFF	TGTGCCAGCAGCCAAGGTCTTATCGGGACTCCAATCTACAATGAGCAGTTCTTC
TRBJ1-6	.	.	TRBV19	CASSMRSAGGANSPLHF	TGTGCCAGTAGTATGAGGTCGGCTGGCGGCGCCAATTCACCCCTCCACTTT
TRBJ2-5	.	.	TRBV15	CATSRGPGGGEETQYF	TGTGCCACCAGCAGAGGACCGGGCGGGGGCGAAGAGACCCAGTACTTC
TRBJ2-7	.	.	TRBV29-1	CSVLGGAPEQYF	TGCAGCGTTTTGGGGGGAGCTCCCGAGCAGTACTTC
TRBJ2-1	.	.	TRBV5-6	CASSSGLLSYNEQFF	TGTGCCAGCAGCTCGGGACTCCTCTCCTACAATGAGCAGTTCTTC
TRBJ2-7	TRBD1	.	TRBV11-3	CASSVRPGQGMDF	TGTGCCAGCAGCGTCCGGCCGGGACAGGGTATGGACTTC
TRBJ2-1	TRBD2	.	TRBV7-2	CASRGGRGSYNEQFF	TGTGCCAGCAGGGGGGGGAGGGGCTCCTACAATGAGCAGTTCTTC
TRBJ2-3	.	.	TRBV6-5	CASSSLSTDTQYF	TGTGCCAGCAGTTCTCTTAGCACAGATACGCAGTATTTT
TRBJ1-4	.	few	TRBV11-2	CASSKEEGRNEKLFF	TGTGCCAGCAGCAAGGAGGAGGGGAGGAATGAAAAACTGTTTTTT
TRBJ2-7	.	.	TRBV5-1	CASSLAGTNYEQYF	TGCGCCAGCAGCTTGGCCGGGACAAACTACGAGCAGTACTTC
TRBJ2-3	TRBD2	.	TRBV7-8	CASSLWKSGRPTDTQYF	TGTGCCAGCAGCTTGTGGAAAAGCGGGAGGCCCACAGATACGCAGTATTTT
TRBJ2-7	TRBD2	.	TRBV28	CASSLSGTSGSYEQYF	TGTGCCAGCAGTTTATCCGGGACTAGCGGCTCCTACGAGCAGTACTTC
TRBJ2-5	TRBD2	.	TRBV9	CASSGIAGGGKTQYF	TGTGCCAGCAGCGGGATAGCGGGAGGGGGTAAGACCCAGTACTTC
TRBJ2-3	.	.	TRBV4-1	CASSQDPSVADTQYF	TGCGCCAGCAGCCAAGATCCCAGCGTAGCAGATACGCAGTATTTT
TRBJ2-7	TRBD1	.	TRBV28	CASSLFIPGQGAGQYF	TGTGCCAGCAGTTTATTTATCCCGGGACAGGGCGCCGGGCAGTACTTC
TRBJ2-3	.	.	TRBV1	CTSSQGELAGNTDTQYF	TGCACCAGCAGCCAAGGGGAGTTGGCGGGAAACACAGATACGCAGTATTTT
TRBJ1-4	.	.	TRBV7-6	CASSLAIGGREKLFF	TGTGCCAGCAGCTTAGCCATAGGAGGGAGGGAAAAACTGTTTTTT
TRBJ1-2	.	few	TRBV7-6	CASSLAPGVRGYTF	TGTGCCAGCAGCTTAGCGCCAGGTGTTCGAGGCTACACCTTC
TRBJ2-5	.	.	TRBV6-5	CASSYGGLETQYF	TGTGCCAGCAGTTACGGAGGGTTAGAGACCCAGTACTTC
TRBJ1-2	TRBD1	few	TRBV7-9	CASSWTGGYGYTF	TGTGCCAGCAGCTGGACAGGGGGCTATGGCTACACCTTC
TRBJ1-2	.	.	TRBV5-1	CASSLALSNYGYTF	TGCGCCAGCAGCTTGGCCCTGTCTAACTATGGCTACACCTTC
TRBJ1-1	.	few	TRBV6-6	CASSDMNTEAFF	TGTGCCAGCAGCGACATGAACACTGAAGCTTTCTTT
TRBJ2-2	.	.	TRBV6-5	CASGQPPTGELFF	TGTGCCAGCGGACAGCCCCCAACCGGGGAGCTGTTTTTT
TRBJ1-1	.	.	TRBV4-1	CASSQPRQVHTAFF	TGCGCCAGCAGCCAACCAAGACAGGTTCACACAGCTTTCTTT
TRBJ2-1	TRBD2	few	TRBV7-3	CASSLRGENSYNEQFF	TGTGCCAGCAGCCTACGGGGGGAAAACTCCTACAATGAGCAGTTCTTC
TRBJ1-1	.	few	TRBV6-5	CASSYSKGRGTEAFF	TGTGCCAGCAGTTACTCGAAAGGTCGCGGCACTGAAGCTTTCTTT
TRBJ2-7	.	.	TRBV28	CASSTSPEQYF	TGTGCCAGCAGTACATCCCCCGAGCAGTACTTC
TRBJ1-5	.	.	TRBV19	CASSIPPQGRGQPQHF	TGTGCCAGTAGTATCCCCCCGCAGGGGAGGGGACAGCCCCAGCATTTT
TRBJ2-1	TRBD1	.	TRBV29-1	CSVDWGQGYNEQFF	TGCAGCGTTGATTGGGGACAGGGCTACAATGAGCAGTTCTTC